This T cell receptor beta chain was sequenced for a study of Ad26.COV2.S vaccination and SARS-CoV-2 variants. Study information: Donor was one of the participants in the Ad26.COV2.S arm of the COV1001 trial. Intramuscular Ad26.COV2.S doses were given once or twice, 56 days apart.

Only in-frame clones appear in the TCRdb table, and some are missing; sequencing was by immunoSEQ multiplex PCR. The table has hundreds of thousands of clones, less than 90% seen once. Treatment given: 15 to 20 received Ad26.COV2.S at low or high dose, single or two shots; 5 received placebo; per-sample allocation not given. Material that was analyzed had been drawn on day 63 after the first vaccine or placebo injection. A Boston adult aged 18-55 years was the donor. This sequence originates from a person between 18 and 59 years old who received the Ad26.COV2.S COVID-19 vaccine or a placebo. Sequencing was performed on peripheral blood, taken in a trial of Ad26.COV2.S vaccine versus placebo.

Here the CDR3 reads CASSARDREQYF. For the CDR3, the DNA is TGTGCCAGCAGCGCCAGGGACCGCGAGCAGTACTTC. The chain has TRBV12-1 and TRBJ2-7. TRBV12-1 is an annotated pseudogene. The CDR3 totals 12 residues.